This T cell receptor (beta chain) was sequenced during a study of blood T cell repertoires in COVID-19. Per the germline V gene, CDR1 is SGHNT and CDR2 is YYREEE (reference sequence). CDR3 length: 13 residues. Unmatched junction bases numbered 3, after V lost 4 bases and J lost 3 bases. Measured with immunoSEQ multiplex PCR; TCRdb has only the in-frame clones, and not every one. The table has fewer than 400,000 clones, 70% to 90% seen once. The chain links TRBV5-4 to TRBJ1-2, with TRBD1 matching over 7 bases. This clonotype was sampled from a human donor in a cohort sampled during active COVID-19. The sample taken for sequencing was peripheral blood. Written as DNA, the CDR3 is TGTGCCAGCAGCCGAGGACAGGACTATGGCTACACCTTC. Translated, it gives CASSRGQDYGYTF.